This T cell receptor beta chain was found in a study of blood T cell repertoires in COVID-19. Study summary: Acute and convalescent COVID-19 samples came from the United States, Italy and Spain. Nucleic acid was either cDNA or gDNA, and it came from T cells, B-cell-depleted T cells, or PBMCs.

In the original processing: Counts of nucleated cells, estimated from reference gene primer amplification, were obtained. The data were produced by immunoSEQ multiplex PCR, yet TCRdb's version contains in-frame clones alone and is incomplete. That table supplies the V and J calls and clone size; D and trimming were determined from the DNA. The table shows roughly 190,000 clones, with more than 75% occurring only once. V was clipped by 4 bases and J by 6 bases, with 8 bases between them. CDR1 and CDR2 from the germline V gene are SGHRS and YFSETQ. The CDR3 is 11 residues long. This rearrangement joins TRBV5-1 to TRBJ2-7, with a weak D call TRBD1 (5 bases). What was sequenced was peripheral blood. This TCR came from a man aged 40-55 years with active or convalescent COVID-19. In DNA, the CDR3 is TGCGCCAGCAGCGACGACAGCGAGCAGTACTTC. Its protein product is CASSDDSEQYF.